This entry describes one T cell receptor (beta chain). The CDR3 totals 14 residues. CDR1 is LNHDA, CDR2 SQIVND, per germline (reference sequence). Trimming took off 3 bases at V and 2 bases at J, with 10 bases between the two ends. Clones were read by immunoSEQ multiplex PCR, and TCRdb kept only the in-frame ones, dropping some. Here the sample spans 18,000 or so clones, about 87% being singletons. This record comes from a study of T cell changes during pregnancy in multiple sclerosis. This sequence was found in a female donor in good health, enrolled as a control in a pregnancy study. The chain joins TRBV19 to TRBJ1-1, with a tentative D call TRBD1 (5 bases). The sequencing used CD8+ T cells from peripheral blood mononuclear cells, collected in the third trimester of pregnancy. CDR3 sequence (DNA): TGTGCCAGTAGTATCTTAGACAGTAACACTGAAGCTTTCTTT. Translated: CASSILDSNTEAFF.